The 18 T cell receptor beta chains reported below all come from one sample, sequenced in a study of CD8+CD57+ T cells in acquired aplastic anemia. Using genomic DNA as the template, TCR beta VDJ and CDR3 profiling was carried out. TCRdb reprocessed the reads via MiXCR and lists one record per CDR3 protein. The table includes around 220,000 distinct CDR3 sequences, about half detected once. Previously, flow cytometry had revealed CD8+CD57+ cell expansion in the patients chosen for sequencing. The sequenced material came from sorted CD4+, CD8+, or CD8+CD57+ T cells (not recorded which) from PBMCs. The receptors stem from a human donor with aplastic anemia.

There are a few counts of this clonotype. The rearrangement joins TRBV15 to TRBJ2-1; TRBD1 matches at 8 bases. Germline trimming cut 5 bases from V and 7 bases from J; bases unmatched to any gene: 19. Germline-derived CDR1 and CDR2 are LNHNV and YYDKDF (reference sequence). This CDR3 comprises 18 residues. CDR3 coding DNA: TGTGCCACCAGCTATGTCAGGGGGCGGAGGTTGCGAGGTAATGAGCAGTTCTTC. Residues: CATSYVRGRRLRGNEQFF.

The J gene is TRBJ1-2, the V gene TRBV29-1; no clear D. This CDR3 contains 12 residues. Germline V gene data show CDR1 as SQVTM and CDR2 as ANQGSEA. The V and J ends lost 5 bases and 5 bases respectively, with 12 bases between them. The CDR3 DNA follows: TGCAGCGTTCGTACTGTGGGTTATGGCTACACCTTC. Amino acids: CSVRTVGYGYTF.

Turning to this clonotype: Here the CDR3 omits its conserved ending phenylalanine or tryptophan, so a read error is the likely source. The DNA is omitted, as the CDR3 cannot be located on it reliably, and the CDR3 follows TCRdb's listing. CDR3 region: CASSYPTP. The chain employs TRBV6-6 and TRBJ1-1. Both ends counted, the CDR3 spans 8 residues. Germline CDR1 is MNHNY and CDR2 is SVGAGI (reference sequence).

This rearrangement joins TRBV29-1 to TRBJ1-4, with D maybe TRBD1 (5 bases). This CDR3 region has 14 residues. V was pared by 0 bases and J by 8 bases, with 13 bases between. The germline V gene encodes CDR1 SQVTM and CDR2 ANQGSEA. The CDR3 region is CSVEEEGAGEKLFF. The CDR3 nucleotides read TGCAGCGTTGAAGAAGAAGGGGCGGGGGAAAAACTGTTTTTT. The full variable domain, with the rest looked up from reference TRBV29-1 and TRBJ1-4, is SAVISQKPSRDICQRGTSLTIQCQVDSQVTMMFWYRQQPGQSLTLIATANQGSEATYESGFVIDKFPISRPNLTFSTLTVSNMSPEDSSIYLCSVEEEGAGEKLFFGSGTQLSVL.

This clonotype came up a few times. The chain combines TRBV20-1 with TRBJ1-6, with D hard to call. In germline, CDR1 is DFQATT, CDR2 SNEGSKA (reference sequence). CDR3 length equals 13 residues. V was clipped by 3 bases and J by 8 bases, with 11 bases between them. In nucleotides, the CDR3 is TGCAGTGCTAGGGGATCTCGGGATTCACCCCTCCACTTT. This encodes CSARGSRDSPLHF.

The J gene is TRBJ2-3, the V gene TRBV27; tentatively, D is TRBD2 (6 bases). V lost 5 bases, J lost 0 bases, and 15 bases lay in between. Germline values: CDR1 MNHEY, CDR2 SMNVEV (reference sequence). This CDR3 is 16 amino acids long. In DNA, the CDR3 is TGTGCCAGCAGTCCGCTGGACTACTCTAGCACAGATACGCAGTATTTT. Its translation: CASSPLDYSSTDTQYF.

This clonotype was detected ten times or more. The V and J genes are TRBV5-5 and TRBJ2-7, with D possibly called TRBD1 or TRBD2 (6 bases each). The CDR3 spans 15 residues. Per the germline V gene, CDR1 is SGHKS and CDR2 is YYEKEE (reference sequence). V was pared by 4 bases and J by 3 bases, with 17 bases between. CDR3 residues: CASSGGPGPSYEQYF. The CDR3 region has the DNA TGTGCCAGCAGCGGGGGGCCGGGACCGAGCTACGAGCAGTACTTC.

The sample holds one count of this clonotype. A much bigger clone sits one base away, suggesting this may be a read error. The chain carries TRBV6-6 and TRBJ2-3; the D is unclear. The germline gives CDR1 MNHNY, CDR2 SVGAGI (reference sequence). V was pared by 8 bases and J by 0 bases, with 9 bases between. CDR3 length: 13 amino acids. Here the CDR3 reads CASGPPSTDTQYF. CDR3 nucleotides: TGTGCCAGCGGCCCCCCTAGCACAGATACGCAGTATTTT.

This clonotype was counted only a few times. The genes are TRBV20-1 and TRBJ1-2; D is possibly TRBD1 (5 bases). This CDR3 contains 14 residues. Germline V gene lookup returns CDR1 DFQATT and CDR2 SNEGSKA (reference sequence). Between the trimmed V and J ends, which lost 2 bases and 6 bases, there was a span of 16 bases. CDR3 sequence (DNA): TGCAGTGCTAGAACCGGCAGGGAGGAGGATGGCTACACCTTC. Its protein product is CSARTGREEDGYTF.

Details on this clonotype: This could be a read error, since a much larger clone is one nucleotide away. The gene calls are TRBV12-3 or TRBV12-4 and TRBJ1-2; possible D gene TRBD1, 6 bases. This CDR3 comprises 14 residues. The DNA for the CDR3 is TGTGCCAGCAGCTCAACAGGGATTAACTATGGCCACACCTTC. Protein sequence: CASSSTGINYGHTF.

The CDR3 region is CASSEGGAEWAEAFF. As DNA, the CDR3 is TGTGCCAGCAGTGAAGGAGGGGCTGAGTGGGCTGAAGCTTTCTTT. The J gene is TRBJ1-1, the V gene TRBV2; tentative D call: TRBD1 (5 bases). This CDR3 region has 15 residues. Germline values: CDR1 SNHLY, CDR2 FYNNEI. V was clipped by 1 base and J by 6 bases, with 15 bases between them.

In its sample, this clonotype was seen many times. This chain uses TRBV19 with TRBJ1-4; 8 positions agree with TRBD1. Germline V lookup: CDR1 LNHDA, CDR2 SQIVND (reference sequence). CDR3 size: 19 residues. Trimming at V came to 3 bases and at J to 7 bases, leaving 19 bases not matched to a gene. The CDR3 region is CASSMEPRTGSARREKLFF. The DNA for the CDR3 is TGTGCCAGTAGTATGGAACCGAGGACAGGGTCTGCTCGGCGTGAAAAACTGTTTTTT.

The chain couples TRBV7-8 to TRBJ2-7; D might be TRBD1 (6 bases). Germline CDR1 and CDR2: SGHVS and FQNEAQ. The CDR3 loop spans 14 amino acids. V was clipped by 7 bases and J by 2 bases, with 15 bases between them. The CDR3 region has the DNA TGTGCCAGCAACAGACAGGACGGACCCTACGAGCAGTACTTC. Its translation: CASNRQDGPYEQYF.

This clonotype was counted ten times or more. The V and J genes are TRBV7-9 and TRBJ2-3; D possibly corresponds to TRBD1 (5 bases). The CDR3 has 12 residues. The germline gives CDR1 SEHNR, CDR2 FQNEAQ (reference sequence). V was cut by 4 bases and J by 6 bases, with 8 bases left in between. CDR3 residues: CASSSKGDTQYF. The CDR3 region has the DNA TGTGCCAGCAGCTCTAAGGGGGATACGCAGTATTTT.

In regard to this clonotype: One end of the junction fails to match germline, which may point to a read error. The J gene is TRBJ1-5, the V gene TRBV2, with D perhaps TRBD1 (5 bases). From germline, CDR1 is SNHLY and CDR2 FYNNEI. The CDR3 runs to 14 residues. CDR3 region: CASSLDSYNHPQHF. CDR3 nucleotide sequence: TGTGCCAGCAGTTTAGACAGCTACAATCATCCCCAGCATTTT.

Concerning this clonotype: At one boundary the junction diverges from the germline segment, which might be a read error. V and J are TRBV24-1 and TRBJ2-3; maybe TRBD2 (7 bases). The germline gives CDR1 KGHDR, CDR2 SFDVKD. CDR3 length: 15 amino acids. This chain's CDR3 is CATSDLRGGVNTQYF. The DNA of the CDR3 is TGCGCCACCAGTGATCTGAGGGGGGGAGTTAATACGCAGTATTTT.

The V call is TRBV20-1, the J call TRBJ1-5; D not certain. Trimming took 1 base from V and 1 from J, leaving 14 bases between them. CDR1 is DFQATT, CDR2 SNEGSKA, per germline (reference sequence). The CDR3 spans 16 residues. The DNA of the CDR3 is TGCAGTGCTAGAGCTAGGCTAGCGGGGAGCAATCAGCCCCAGCATTTT. It is translated as CSARARLAGSNQPQHF.

The gene calls are TRBV6-2 or TRBV6-3 and TRBJ2-6; D is ambiguous. The CDR3 covers 14 residues. V was shortened by 6 bases and J by 5 bases, with 11 bases between the two germline ends. The V gene's germline CDR1 is MNHEY and CDR2 SVGEGT. The CDR3 spells CASSEDVWANVLTF. For the CDR3, the DNA is TGTGCCAGCAGCGAGGATGTCTGGGCCAACGTCCTGACTTTC.